These 25 T cell receptor beta chains originate from one sample sequenced in a study of persistence of HIV-infected CD4 T cells. Cells were stimulated with overlapping HIV-1 Gag 15-mer peptides. Sorted nonresponding memory CD4+ T cells were CD40L-negative, CD69-negative, CD45RO-high. This was the immunoSEQ version 4 assay in survey mode. Using immunoSEQ multiplex PCR, the repertoire was profiled, and TCRdb retains in-frame clones only, with some absent. The sample records about 43,000 clones, 75% to 80% being singletons. No antigen is known for these receptors. The material sequenced was CD4+ T cells sorted from PBMCs after approximately 19-hour stimulation, taken from a patient who received antiretroviral therapy. The receptors stem from an adult man with HIV who was CMV-seropositive.

The CDR3 DNA is TGTGCCAGCAGCAACACCGTCGGGGGCTACACCTTC. Protein: CASSNTVGGYTF. The V call is TRBV7-2, the J call TRBJ1-2; D gene unclear. Trimming stripped 5 bases from V and 8 bases from J, with 12 bases between. The CDR3 runs 12 residues. Germline CDR1 is SGHTA and CDR2 is FQGNSA.

The J gene is TRBJ2-7, the V gene TRBV6-1, with D possibly matching TRBD1 (6 bases). The ends were cut back, 3 bases at V and 2 bases at J, with 8 bases in the middle. The germline V gene encodes CDR1 MNHNS and CDR2 SASEGT. CDR3 length: 13 amino acids. The CDR3 DNA reads as TGTGCCAGCAGTGAGGGGGCCCCCTACGAGCAGTACTTC. It yields the protein CASSEGAPYEQYF.

This clone was seen more than once but under ten times. V usage is TRBV7-8 and J usage is TRBJ2-2, with D tentatively TRBD1 (6 bases). V lost 5 bases, J lost 6 bases, and 10 bases lay in between. CDR1 is SGHVS and CDR2 is FQNEAQ in the germline V gene. CDR3 length: 13 residues. The CDR3 loop reads CASSHRVSGELFF. CDR3 bases: TGTGCCAGCAGCCACAGGGTATCCGGGGAGCTGTTTTTT.

The rearrangement uses TRBV19 and TRBJ2-2; a weak D match, TRBD1 (7 bases). V gave up 5 bases and J gave up 5 bases, with 12 bases separating them. Germline V gene lookup returns CDR1 LNHDA and CDR2 SQIVND (reference sequence). The CDR3 contains 14 residues. The CDR3 loop is CASSFAGGTGELFF. CDR3 coding DNA: TGTGCCAGTAGTTTTGCAGGGGGGACCGGGGAGCTGTTTTTT.

The chain carries TRBV5-1 and TRBJ1-5; TRBD1 aligns across 9 bases. Per the germline V gene, CDR1 is SGHRS and CDR2 is YFSETQ. CDR3 length: 15 residues. V trimming: 4 bases; J trimming: 5 bases; junction bases outside the gene matches: 7. The CDR3 nucleotides are TGCGCCAGCAGCCCGGGGACAGGGTACGATCAGCCCCAGCATTTT. Encoded protein: CASSPGTGYDQPQHF.

This clone showed up just once. This chain uses TRBV3-1 (or the pseudogene TRBV3-2) with TRBJ1-1; D might be TRBD1 (5 bases). The V gene lost 2 bases and the J gene lost 5 bases, with 18 bases spanning the gap. The CDR3 covers 16 residues. Per the germline V gene, CDR1 is LGHDT and CDR2 is YNNKEL (reference sequence). CDR3 sequence: CASSQNSMWGRTEAFF. The CDR3 DNA sequence: TGTGCCAGCAGCCAAAATAGTATGTGGGGGAGGACTGAAGCTTTCTTT.

The chain joins TRBV2 to TRBJ1-2; no definite D call. This CDR3 spans 14 amino acids. Germline loops: CDR1 SNHLY, CDR2 FYNNEI. V was clipped by 3 bases and J by 4 bases, with 12 bases between them. This chain's CDR3 is CASSEIVSGYGYTF. DNA of the CDR3: TGTGCCAGCAGTGAGATTGTGTCGGGCTATGGCTACACCTTC.

The rearrangement links TRBV19 to TRBJ2-5; 16 bases agree with TRBD2. Losses at the gene ends were 3 bases for V and 5 bases for J; bases not matched to a gene: 3. Germline CDR1 reads LNHDA; CDR2 reads SQIVND (reference sequence). The CDR3 contains 16 residues. CDR3 nucleotides: TGTGCCAGTAGTATCGGGACTAGCGGGAGGGGGGAGACCCAGTACTTC. It codes for CASSIGTSGRGETQYF.

This clone rates as large. The chain combines TRBV6-2 or TRBV6-3 with TRBJ1-1, with D unresolved. The V end lost 0 bases, the J end lost 1 base, and 6 bases lay between the germline ends. CDR1 is MNHEY, CDR2 SVGEGT, per germline. This CDR3 contains 14 residues. In DNA, the CDR3 is TGTGCCAGCAGTTACTCGGGCAGGAACACTGAAGCTTTCTTT. Amino acids: CASSYSGRNTEAFF.

In this sample, this clone turned up a few times. CDR3: CASSVSGTDSNQPQHF. Written as DNA, the CDR3 is TGCGCCAGCAGCGTCTCCGGGACAGATAGCAATCAGCCCCAGCATTTT. This sequence joins TRBV5-1 and TRBJ1-5; TRBD1 agrees at 7 bases. The CDR3 covers 16 residues. From germline, CDR1 is SGHRS and CDR2 YFSETQ. With 4 bases clipped from V and 0 bases from J, the junction kept 7 bases outside the gene matches.

V gene TRBV19 combines with J gene TRBJ1-4; D not resolved. V was pared by 10 bases and J by 7 bases, with 7 bases between. The CDR3 totals 10 residues. CDR1 and CDR2 (germline): LNHDA, SQIVND (reference sequence). CDR3: CATGSEKLFF. CDR3 DNA: TGTGCCACCGGTTCTGAAAAACTGTTTTTT.

This clone ranks as large. This chain joins TRBV4-1 and TRBJ2-5; D call uncertain. V was pared by 0 bases and J by 2 bases, with 10 bases between. Per germline, CDR1 MGHRA and CDR2 YSYEKL. The CDR3 spans 15 residues. The CDR3 protein is CASSQDGIPQETQYF. DNA for the CDR3: TGCGCCAGCAGCCAAGATGGGATCCCTCAAGAGACCCAGTACTTC.

The V gene is TRBV30, the J gene TRBJ2-5; the match to TRBD2 covers 8 bases. This CDR3 contains 15 residues. The germline V gene has CDR1 GTSNPN and CDR2 SVGIG (reference sequence). With 2 bases clipped from V and 4 bases from J, the junction kept 9 bases outside the gene matches. CDR3 protein: CAWSLGLAVPETQYF. CDR3 coding DNA: TGTGCCTGGAGTTTAGGACTAGCCGTCCCAGAGACCCAGTACTTC.

V is TRBV30 and J is TRBJ1-1, with 12 positions matching TRBD1. CDR1 and CDR2 from the germline V gene are GTSNPN and SVGIG (reference sequence). This CDR3 has 13 amino acids. V lost 1 base and J lost 10; bases outside the gene matches: 4. The DNA of the CDR3 is TGTGCCTGGAGTGCCGGGACAGGGGGCGGAGCTTTCTTT. Amino acids: CAWSAGTGGGAFF.

The V gene is TRBV19, the J gene TRBJ1-1; 8 bases agree with TRBD1. Trimming took 5 bases from V and 6 from J; bases not matched to a gene: 8. The germline V gene encodes CDR1 LNHDA and CDR2 SQIVND (reference sequence). The CDR3 extends over 14 amino acids. CDR3 DNA: TGTGCCAGTAGTTTCTCGACAGGGGCCGCTGAAGCTTTCTTT. The encoded protein is CASSFSTGAAEAFF.

This clone has only a few counts. The gene calls are TRBV7-3 and TRBJ2-1, with 7 bases lining up with TRBD2. There are 16 residues in the CDR3. V was pared by 1 base and J by 1 base, with 4 bases of the junction left unmatched. Germline CDR1 and CDR2: SGHTA and FQGTGA. In nucleotides, the CDR3 is TGTGCCAGCAGCTTAAGCTCTAGCGGATCCTACAATGAGCAGTTCTTC. The encoded protein is CASSLSSSGSYNEQFF. The full variable domain, in which reference TRBV7-3 and TRBJ2-1 provide the parts outside the CDR3, is GAGVSQTPSNKVTEKGKYVELRCDPISGHTALYWYRQSLGQGPEFLIYFQGTGAADDSGLPNDRFFAVRPEGSVSTLKIQRTERGDSAVYLCASSLSSSGSYNEQFFGPGTRLTVL.

The genes are TRBV11-3 and TRBJ1-1, with D maybe TRBD1 (5 bases). This CDR3 region has 15 residues. CDR1 is SGHNT and CDR2 is YENEEA in the germline V gene. Deletions cut 8 bases from V and 3 bases from J, with 19 bases between. The CDR3 here is CASARGAGGHTEAFF. DNA for the CDR3: TGTGCCAGCGCCCGCGGGGCAGGCGGGCACACTGAAGCTTTCTTT.

The chain recombines TRBV28 with TRBJ1-5, with 8 bases that match TRBD1. CDR3 length equals 16 residues. V was pared by 9 bases and J by 4 bases, with 14 bases of the junction left unmatched. CDR1 MDHEN and CDR2 SYDVKM come from the germline V gene. CDR3 bases: TGTGCCAGTCTCGGCAGGGGGCATGGTTGGAATCAGCCCCAGCATTTT. It translates to CASLGRGHGWNQPQHF.

This clone occurred a few times. This rearrangement joins TRBV5-4 to TRBJ1-2, with 11 bases lining up with TRBD1. The CDR3 is 15 residues long. The V gene end was trimmed by 0 bases and the J gene end by 8 bases; junction bases not matched to a gene: 6. CDR1 SGHNT and CDR2 YYREEE come from the germline V gene (reference sequence). The CDR3 reads CASSLVGDRGNGYTF. The CDR3 DNA follows: TGTGCCAGCAGCTTGGTTGGGGACAGGGGGAACGGCTACACCTTC. Drawing the rest from reference TRBV5-4 and TRBJ1-2, the complete variable domain is ETGVTQSPTHLIKTRGQQVTLRCSSQSGHNTVSWYQQALGQGPQFIFQYYREEENGRGNFPPRFSGLQFPNYSSELNVNALELDDSALYLCASSLVGDRGNGYTFGSGTRLTVV.

The chain links TRBV30 to TRBJ1-1; 8 bases line up with TRBD1. Germline CDR1 reads GTSNPN; CDR2 reads SVGIG (reference sequence). Germline trimming cut 4 bases from V and 5 bases from J; bases unmatched to any gene: 12. This CDR3 region has 15 residues. CDR3 protein: CAWNRIAGGKTEAFF. The CDR3 DNA reads as TGTGCCTGGAACCGCATAGCAGGGGGCAAAACTGAAGCTTTCTTT.

The V and J genes are TRBV7-9 and TRBJ2-1; 9 positions agree with TRBD1. Germline-derived CDR1 and CDR2 are SEHNR and FQNEAQ (reference sequence). With V trimmed by 4 bases and J by 4 bases, 5 bases remained unmatched. The CDR3 has 15 residues. CDR3 region: CASSSRDRVYNEQFF. In DNA form, the CDR3 reads TGTGCCAGCAGCTCCCGGGACAGGGTTTACAATGAGCAGTTCTTC.

The rearrangement uses TRBV11-2 and TRBJ2-3; D is ambiguous. Per the germline V gene, CDR1 is SGHAT and CDR2 is FQNNGV. With 2 bases removed from V and 3 bases from J, the gap between germline ends came to 9 bases. There are 14 residues in the CDR3. The CDR3 loop reads CASSLYLVTDTQYF. CDR3 bases: TGTGCCAGCAGCTTATATCTGGTTACAGATACGCAGTATTTT.

The chain is built from TRBV7-7 and TRBJ2-2; 11 nucleotides agree with TRBD2. From germline, CDR1 is SSHAT and CDR2 FNYEAQ (reference sequence). Trimming took 6 bases from V and 5 from J; bases not matched to a gene: 8. There are 16 residues in the CDR3. CDR3 protein: CASSRSLAGGTGELFF. Here the CDR3 DNA reads TGTGCCAGCAGTCGTTCCCTAGCGGGAGGAACCGGGGAGCTGTTTTTT.

The chain carries TRBV9 and TRBJ1-2, with a possible D match to TRBD1 (5 bases). This CDR3 has 13 amino acids. The germline CDR1 and CDR2 sequences are SGDLS and YYNGEE. Deletions cut 4 bases from V and 2 bases from J, with 9 bases between. CDR3 sequence: CASSRDGNYGYTF. CDR3 in DNA: TGTGCCAGCAGCCGGGACGGAAACTATGGCTACACCTTC.

The chain recombines TRBV6-6 with TRBJ1-1; 7 positions match TRBD1. Unmatched junction bases numbered 4, after V lost 6 bases and J lost 3 bases. This CDR3 comprises 13 residues. The germline CDR1 and CDR2 sequences are MNHNY and SVGAGI (reference sequence). The CDR3: CASRRDRDTEAFF. In DNA form, the CDR3 reads TGTGCCAGCAGACGCGACAGGGACACTGAAGCTTTCTTT.